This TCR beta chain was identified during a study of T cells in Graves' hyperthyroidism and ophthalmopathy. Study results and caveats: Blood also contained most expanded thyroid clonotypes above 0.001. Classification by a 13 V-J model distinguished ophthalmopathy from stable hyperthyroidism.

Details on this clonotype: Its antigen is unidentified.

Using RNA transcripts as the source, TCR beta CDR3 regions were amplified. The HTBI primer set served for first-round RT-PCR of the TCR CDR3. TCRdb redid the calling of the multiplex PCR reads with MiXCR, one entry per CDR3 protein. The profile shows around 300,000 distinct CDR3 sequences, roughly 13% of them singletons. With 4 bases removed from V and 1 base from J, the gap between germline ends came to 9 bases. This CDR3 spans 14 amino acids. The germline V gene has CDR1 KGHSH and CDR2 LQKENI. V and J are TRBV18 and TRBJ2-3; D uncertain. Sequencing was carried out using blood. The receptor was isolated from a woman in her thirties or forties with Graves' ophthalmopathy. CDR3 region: CASSLLSGTDTQYF. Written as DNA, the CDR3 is TGTGCCAGCTCACTCCTATCCGGCACAGATACGCAGTATTTT. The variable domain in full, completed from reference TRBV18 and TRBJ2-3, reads NAGVMQNPRHLVRRRGQEARLRCSPMKGHSHVYWYRQLPEEGLKFMVYLQKENIIDESGMPKERFSAEFPKEGPSILRIQQVVRGDSAAYFCASSLLSGTDTQYFGPGTRLTVL.